The rows below give T cell receptor beta chains drawn from one sample of a study of blood T cell repertoires in COVID-19. Measured with immunoSEQ multiplex PCR; TCRdb has only the in-frame clones, and not every one. The sample has some 160,000 clones; around 82% are singletons. The sample taken for sequencing was peripheral blood. Receptor source: a man aged 60-69 years with acute or convalescent COVID-19. Both conserved end residues are part of each CDR3. The D gene is left open where the match is weak. The size entry is marked missing in some rows and otherwise reads once, few, many or a size class.

CDR3	DNA	size	V	D	J
CATSRPSIGGQGSYIQYF	TGTGCCACCAGCAGACCTTCCATCGGAGGACAGGGAAGTTACATTCAGTACTTC	once	TRBV15	TRBD1	TRBJ2-4
CASREGRGTQYF	TGTGCCAGCAGGGAAGGGAGGGGTACGCAGTATTTT	once	TRBV7-8	TRBD2	TRBJ2-3
CASSAGTTNTEAFF	TGCGCCAGCAGCGCTGGGACTACAAACACTGAAGCTTTCTTT	.	TRBV10-1	.	TRBJ1-1
CSKQGPPTDTQYF	TGCAGCAAACAGGGGCCACCCACAGATACGCAGTATTTT	.	TRBV29-1	TRBD1	TRBJ2-3
CASSLDSSWEKLFF	TGTGCCAGCAGCTTGGACAGTTCATGGGAAAAACTGTTTTTT	once	TRBV11-1	.	TRBJ1-4
CAWGRQGAGNEQFF	TGTGCCTGGGGACGACAGGGGGCAGGCAATGAGCAGTTCTTC	.	TRBV30	TRBD1	TRBJ2-1
CASSYSTSYYEQYF	TGTGCCAGCAGTTACTCGACTAGTTACTACGAGCAGTACTTC	.	TRBV6-5	.	TRBJ2-7
CASSLASRRTYNEQFF	TGTGCCAGCAGCTTGGCTAGCAGAAGAACCTACAATGAGCAGTTCTTC	.	TRBV5-6	.	TRBJ2-1
CASSLEYRDYGYTF	TGTGCCAGCAGCTTAGAGTACAGGGACTATGGCTACACCTTC	.	TRBV7-9	.	TRBJ1-2
CSASNPTTAYEQYF	TGCAGTGCTAGTAACCCGACTACTGCCTACGAGCAGTACTTC	.	TRBV20-1	.	TRBJ2-7
CASSEARTEAFF	TGTGCCAGCAGTGAGGCGAGGACTGAAGCTTTCTTT	.	TRBV2	.	TRBJ1-1
CASSLGTHQETQYF	TGCGCCAGCAGCTTGGGGACACACCAAGAGACCCAGTACTTC	.	TRBV5-1	.	TRBJ2-5
CASSGGQGGKNTGELFF	TGTGCCAGTAGTGGGGGACAGGGCGGTAAGAACACCGGGGAGCTGTTTTTT	.	TRBV19	TRBD1	TRBJ2-2
CAWSQQGRRSGRPSYEQYF	TGTGCCTGGAGTCAACAGGGGAGGAGGTCAGGGAGACCCTCCTACGAGCAGTACTTC	.	TRBV30	.	TRBJ2-7
CASSLGQGAGTDTQYF	TGTGCCAGCAGCCTCGGACAGGGGGCTGGCACAGATACGCAGTATTTT	few	TRBV11-3	TRBD1	TRBJ2-3
CASSSLGQESYEQYF	TGTGCCAGCAGCTCACTTGGACAGGAAAGCTACGAGCAGTACTTC	.	TRBV11-2	TRBD1	TRBJ2-7
CASIGTATSGELFF	TGTGCCAGCATAGGGACAGCCACGTCCGGGGAGCTGTTTTTT	.	TRBV2	TRBD1	TRBJ2-2
CASSFSGGANTGELFF	TGTGCCAGCAGCTTCTCGGGGGGCGCGAACACCGGGGAGCTGTTTTTT	.	TRBV7-8	.	TRBJ2-2